What follows are 18 T cell receptor beta chains derived from one specimen sequenced in a study of PD-1 blockade in classical Hodgkin lymphoma. Data came from immunoSEQ multiplex PCR; TCRdb stores just in-frame clones and leaves some out. The sample shows roughly 15,000 clones, 92% of them seen only once. As for time point: newly diagnosed, previously untreated cHL patient sample. Starting with thawed PBMCs, CD4+ T cells were purified by magnetic negative selection. The sequenced material came from CD4+ T cells from blood. All receptors come from a human donor with classical Hodgkin lymphoma.

The J gene is TRBJ2-1, the V gene TRBV6-4; D remains unclear. With 2 bases removed from V and 11 bases from J, the gap between germline ends came to 7 bases. The V gene's germline CDR1 is MRHNA and CDR2 SNTAGT. The CDR3 extends over 11 amino acids. The CDR3 spells CASSDASKQFF. DNA of the CDR3: TGTGCCAGCAGTGACGCCAGCAAGCAGTTCTTC.

A few counts support this clone. The chain links TRBV7-8 to TRBJ2-7; 9 positions match TRBD2. In germline, CDR1 is SGHVS, CDR2 FQNEAQ. The length of the CDR3 is 17 residues. The V segment lost 5 bases and the J segment 0 bases; nucleotides outside the gene matches: 11. The CDR3 here is CASSPRLADLSSYEQYF. CDR3 sequence (DNA): TGTGCCAGCAGCCCGAGACTAGCGGATCTGAGCTCCTACGAGCAGTACTTC.

The V and J genes are TRBV9 and TRBJ2-5; D unclear. The germline V and J ends were trimmed by 3 bases and 4 bases, with 13 bases remaining between them. Per germline, CDR1 SGDLS and CDR2 YYNGEE. This CDR3 comprises 14 residues. This CDR3 reads CASSERERAETQYF. The CDR3 coding sequence is TGTGCCAGCAGCGAAAGGGAAAGAGCAGAGACCCAGTACTTC.

The chain links TRBV25-1 to TRBJ1-5; 7 bases fit TRBD1. CDR3 length equals 17 residues. Germline loops: CDR1 MGHDK, CDR2 SYGVNS. With 5 bases clipped from V and 0 bases from J, the junction kept 10 bases outside the gene matches. The CDR3: CASSTNGDSYSNQPQHF. The CDR3 DNA sequence: TGTGCCAGCAGTACAAATGGGGACAGCTATAGCAATCAGCCCCAGCATTTT.

Here the CDR3 DNA reads TGTGCCAGCTCACCACTTTCCCAAGAGACCCAGTACTTC. Protein sequence: CASSPLSQETQYF. The chain combines TRBV18 with TRBJ2-5; D unclear. Germline V gene data show CDR1 as KGHSH and CDR2 as LQKENI. CDR3 size: 13 residues. Trimming left V 1 base short and J 1 base short, with 4 bases between. The variable domain in full, with the rest retrieved from reference TRBV18 and TRBJ2-5, is NAGVMQNPRHLVRRRGQEARLRCSPMKGHSHVYWYRQLPEEGLKFMVYLQKENIIDESGMPKERFSAEFPKEGPSILRIQQVVRGDSAAYFCASSPLSQETQYFGPGTRLLVL.

The chain uses TRBV19 and TRBJ2-4; D uncertain. V was cut by 5 bases and J by 0 bases, with 2 bases left in between. Germline V gene lookup returns CDR1 LNHDA and CDR2 SQIVND (reference sequence). The CDR3 sequence is 12 residues long. In nucleotides, the CDR3 is TGTGCCAGTAGTCTAGCCAAAAACATTCAGTACTTC. This codes for CASSLAKNIQYF.

V and J are TRBV1 and TRBJ2-5; the table's D call of TRBD2 was not tested on the DNA. TRBV1 is designated a pseudogene. The CDR3 sequence is 16 residues long. The CDR3 bases are TGCACCAGCAGCCAAGTAGTACCGAGCTCCCAAGAGACCCAGTACTTC. This gives the protein CTSSQVVPSSQETQYF.

The count of this clone is one. The chain carries TRBV18 and TRBJ1-4; a possible D gene is TRBD1 (6 bases). There are 14 residues in the CDR3. CDR1 and CDR2 from the germline V gene are KGHSH and LQKENI. Trimming took off 2 bases at V and 3 bases at J, with 7 bases between the two ends. The CDR3: CASSPGQPNEKLFF. The CDR3 DNA reads TGTGCCAGCTCACCAGGACAGCCTAATGAAAAACTGTTTTTT. The whole variable domain, filled in from reference TRBV18 and TRBJ1-4, reads NAGVMQNPRHLVRRRGQEARLRCSPMKGHSHVYWYRQLPEEGLKFMVYLQKENIIDESGMPKERFSAEFPKEGPSILRIQQVVRGDSAAYFCASSPGQPNEKLFFGSGTQLSVL.

V usage is TRBV27 and J usage is TRBJ1-2; D is ambiguous. Germline V gene lookup returns CDR1 MNHEY and CDR2 SMNVEV (reference sequence). V was pared by 4 bases and J by 4 bases, with 13 bases between. The CDR3 runs to 14 residues. The CDR3 DNA reads as TGTGCCAGCAGTTCAAGGAGCTCCGGCTATGGCTACACCTTC. It encodes CASSSRSSGYGYTF.

V and J are TRBV6-1 and TRBJ1-5; possible D gene TRBD1, 5 bases. CDR1 is MNHNS and CDR2 is SASEGT in the germline V gene. Trimming took 3 bases from V and 1 from J, leaving 10 bases between them. The CDR3 spans 15 residues. DNA for the CDR3: TGTGCCAGCAGTGAGGGCCCAGGGAGCAATCAGCCCCAGCATTTT. Protein product: CASSEGPGSNQPQHF.

V usage is TRBV7-9 and J usage is TRBJ2-1; 15 positions agree with TRBD2. V trimming: 4 bases; J trimming: 9 bases; junction bases outside the gene matches: 7. Germline CDR1 SEHNR, CDR2 FQNEAQ (reference sequence). The length of the CDR3 is 16 residues. The CDR3 region is CASSSGLAGGYGEQFF. CDR3 bases: TGTGCCAGCAGCTCGGGACTAGCGGGAGGATACGGTGAGCAGTTCTTC.

The chain has TRBV19 and TRBJ2-2; D is unclear. V dropped 3 bases and J dropped 3 bases, with 2 bases sitting between them. The CDR3 covers 12 residues. The V gene's germline CDR1 is LNHDA and CDR2 SQIVND (reference sequence). The CDR3 region is CASSIHTGELFF. The CDR3 region has the DNA TGTGCCAGTAGTATTCACACCGGGGAGCTGTTTTTT.

The genes are TRBV6-4 and TRBJ2-2; D unresolved. CDR1 is MRHNA, CDR2 SNTAGT, per germline. The germline V and J ends were trimmed by 7 bases and 0 bases, with 15 bases remaining between them. The CDR3 is 16 residues long. This CDR3 reads CASTTKEFANTGELFF. The DNA of the CDR3 is TGTGCCAGCACCACAAAGGAATTCGCGAACACCGGGGAGCTGTTTTTT.

CDR3 in amino acids: CASSATSGYEQYF. The CDR3 coding sequence is TGTGCCAGTAGTGCGACTAGCGGCTACGAGCAGTACTTC. The rearrangement links TRBV19 to TRBJ2-7, with 9 nucleotides matching TRBD2. The CDR3 totals 13 residues. CDR1 and CDR2 (germline): LNHDA, SQIVND (reference sequence). Germline trimming cut 5 bases from V and 3 bases from J; bases unmatched to any gene: 2.

The chain recombines TRBV29-1 with TRBJ2-2, with 8 bases identical to TRBD2. Germline CDR1 SQVTM, CDR2 ANQGSEA. V was pared by 7 bases and J by 5 bases, with 9 bases of the junction left unmatched. CDR3 size: 14 residues. The CDR3 is CSARIGLATGELFF. CDR3 bases: TGCAGCGCCAGAATCGGACTAGCAACCGGGGAGCTGTTTTTT.

This chain links TRBV5-6 with TRBJ2-7; tentatively, D is TRBD2 (5 bases). This CDR3 has 15 amino acids. The ends were cut back, 3 bases at V and 2 bases at J, with 15 bases in the middle. CDR1 and CDR2 (germline): SGHDT, YYEEEE. The CDR3 DNA reads TGTGCCAGCAGCTCCGGGGTGAGGCCAACCTACGAGCAGTACTTC. Its protein product is CASSSGVRPTYEQYF.

The chain is built from TRBV5-1 and TRBJ2-3; D not resolved. Trimming stripped 2 bases from V and 5 bases from J, with 3 bases between. Per germline, CDR1 SGHRS and CDR2 YFSETQ. This CDR3 region has 11 residues. CDR3 region: CASSLLDTQYF. CDR3 nucleotides: TGCGCCAGCAGCTTACTAGATACGCAGTATTTT.

The chain links TRBV19 to TRBJ1-1; TRBD1 matches at 7 bases. The V and J ends lost 9 bases and 4 bases, in that order; junction bases with no gene match: 5. Germline loops: CDR1 LNHDA, CDR2 SQIVND (reference sequence). The CDR3 totals 12 residues. The CDR3 region is CASRQGPTEAFF. CDR3 sequence (DNA): TGTGCCAGCCGACAGGGACCCACTGAAGCTTTCTTT.